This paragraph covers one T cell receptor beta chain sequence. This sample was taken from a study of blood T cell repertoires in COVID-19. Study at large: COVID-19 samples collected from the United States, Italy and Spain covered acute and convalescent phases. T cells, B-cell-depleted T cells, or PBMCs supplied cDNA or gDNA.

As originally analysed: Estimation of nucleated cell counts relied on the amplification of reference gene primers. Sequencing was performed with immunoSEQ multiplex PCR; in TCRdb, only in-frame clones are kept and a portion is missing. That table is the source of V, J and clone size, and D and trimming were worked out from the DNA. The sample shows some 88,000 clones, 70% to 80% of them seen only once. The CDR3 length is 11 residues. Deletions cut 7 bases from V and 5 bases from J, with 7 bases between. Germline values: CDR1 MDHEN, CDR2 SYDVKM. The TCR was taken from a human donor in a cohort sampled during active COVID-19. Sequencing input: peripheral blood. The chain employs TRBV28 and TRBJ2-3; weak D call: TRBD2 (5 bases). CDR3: CASIEGDTQYF. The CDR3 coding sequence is TGTGCCAGCATCGAGGGAGATACGCAGTATTTT.